The rows below give T cell receptor beta chains drawn from one sample of a study of post-analysis software for immune sequencing data. TCRdb re-called the PCR reads through MiXCR, storing one row per CDR3 protein. The data hold roughly 400,000 distinct CDR3 sequences, with approximately 37% observed a single time. What was sequenced was blood. The receptor set was obtained from a girl aged 2 to 9 with multiple sclerosis. The CDR3 runs from the conserved cysteine through the conserved F or W. Each record gives: J gene, D gene, clone size, V gene, CDR3 protein, CDR3 DNA. D genes are given only for firm matches. The size of a clone is reported for some rows only, either as once, few or many, or as a class for expanded clones.

J: TRBJ1-2
D: .
size: few
V: TRBV18
CDR3: CASSPGGYTF
DNA: TGTGCCAGCTCACCCGGGGGCTACACCTTC

J: TRBJ2-7
D: .
size: .
V: TRBV7-2
CDR3: CASSLSSSIPYEQYF
DNA: TGTGCCAGCAGCTTAAGCAGCAGTATACCCTACGAGCAGTACTTC

J: TRBJ2-1
D: TRBD2
size: .
V: TRBV29-1
CDR3: CSARLAGRNEQFF
DNA: TGCAGCGCCAGACTAGCGGGGCGGAATGAGCAGTTCTTC

J: TRBJ1-2
D: .
size: few
V: TRBV27
CDR3: CASSPTPWGSGGYTF
DNA: TGTGCCAGCAGTCCCACCCCATGGGGAAGCGGTGGCTACACCTTC

J: TRBJ2-3
D: TRBD2
size: .
V: TRBV27
CDR3: CATAAGRIAGASYTDTQYF
DNA: TGTGCCACCGCAGCGGGAAGGATAGCGGGGGCCAGTTACACAGATACGCAGTATTTT

J: TRBJ1-2
D: .
size: .
V: TRBV5-6
CDR3: CASGGAERSGYTF
DNA: TGTGCCAGCGGGGGGGCTGAGCGGAGTGGCTACACCTTC

J: TRBJ1-5
D: .
size: .
V: TRBV12-3/TRBV12-4
CDR3: CASSFGGQGPQHF
DNA: TGTGCCAGCAGTTTTGGAGGGCAGGGGCCCCAGCATTTT

J: TRBJ1-6
D: .
size: .
V: TRBV3-1
CDR3: CASSGAGGTSPLHF
DNA: TGTGCCAGCAGTGGAGCGGGGGGCACCTCACCCCTCCACTTT

J: TRBJ2-7
D: .
size: few
V: TRBV10-3
CDR3: CAISELQGEQYF
DNA: TGTGCCATCTCCGAGTTGCAAGGCGAGCAGTACTTC

J: TRBJ2-7
D: TRBD1
size: .
V: TRBV7-6
CDR3: CASSSKTQGWDSYEQYF
DNA: TGTGCCAGCAGCTCCAAAACACAGGGGTGGGACTCCTACGAGCAGTACTTC

J: TRBJ1-1
D: TRBD1
size: .
V: TRBV29-1
CDR3: CSVENVSTGGTGKRNTEAFF
DNA: TGCAGCGTTGAAAACGTCTCGACGGGCGGGACAGGTAAAAGGAACACTGAAGCTTTCTTT

J: TRBJ2-3
D: .
size: .
V: TRBV7-6
CDR3: CASSLYPQGRADTQYF
DNA: TGTGCCAGCAGCCTATATCCCCAGGGTCGCGCAGATACGCAGTATTTT

J: TRBJ2-7
D: TRBD2
size: few
V: TRBV20-1
CDR3: CSAGDQRGAYEQYF
DNA: TGCAGTGCTGGCGATCAGCGGGGAGCCTACGAGCAGTACTTC

J: TRBJ1-5
D: .
size: few
V: TRBV5-1
CDR3: CASSPDGSNQPQHF
DNA: TGCGCCAGCAGCCCCGACGGTAGCAATCAGCCCCAGCATTTT

J: TRBJ2-5
D: .
size: few
V: TRBV27
CDR3: CASKLSGFQETQYF
DNA: TGTGCCAGCAAACTTAGCGGCTTCCAAGAGACCCAGTACTTC

J: TRBJ2-7
D: .
size: .
V: TRBV4-2
CDR3: CASSQEGQAGYEQYF
DNA: TGTGCCAGCAGCCAAGAGGGCCAAGCAGGGTACGAGCAGTACTTC

J: TRBJ2-1
D: .
size: few
V: TRBV4-1
CDR3: CASSQGAERARDEQFF
DNA: TGCGCCAGCAGCCAAGGAGCTGAGAGGGCCAGAGATGAGCAGTTCTTC

J: TRBJ2-7
D: .
size: .
V: TRBV6-5
CDR3: CASRLQPLKGYEQYF
DNA: TGTGCCAGCCGCCTACAGCCCCTAAAGGGCTACGAGCAGTACTTC

J: TRBJ1-5
D: .
size: few
V: TRBV28
CDR3: CASSLGKRSNQPQHF
DNA: TGTGCCAGCAGTTTGGGTAAGAGGAGCAATCAGCCCCAGCATTTT

J: TRBJ2-3
D: .
size: few
V: TRBV7-8
CDR3: CASSLVSGLYRTDTQYF
DNA: TGTGCCAGCAGCTTAGTTAGTGGCCTCTACCGCACAGATACGCAGTATTTT

J: TRBJ1-2
D: .
size: .
V: TRBV4-1
CDR3: CASSQLGPVGYTF
DNA: TGCGCCAGCAGCCAGCTGGGGCCCGTAGGCTACACCTTC

J: TRBJ2-1
D: .
size: .
V: TRBV7-6
CDR3: CASSGAQTVSYNEQFF
DNA: TGTGCCAGCAGCGGCGCGCAGACCGTCTCCTACAATGAGCAGTTCTTC

J: TRBJ2-3
D: .
size: .
V: TRBV6-2/TRBV6-3
CDR3: CASSYLGSLGDTQYF
DNA: TGTGCCAGCAGTTATCTGGGGAGCCTGGGAGATACGCAGTATTTT

J: TRBJ2-7
D: TRBD1
size: few
V: TRBV6-5
CDR3: CASSYPGQALYEQYF
DNA: TGTGCCAGCAGTTACCCGGGACAGGCCCTCTACGAGCAGTACTTC

J: TRBJ1-1
D: .
size: .
V: TRBV20-1
CDR3: CSARGEGMNTEAFF
DNA: TGCAGTGCTAGGGGGGAGGGGATGAACACTGAAGCTTTCTTT

J: TRBJ2-3
D: .
size: few
V: TRBV20-1
CDR3: CSARDSEKQGTFTDTQYF
DNA: TGCAGTGCTAGAGATTCAGAAAAGCAGGGGACTTTCACAGATACGCAGTATTTT

J: TRBJ2-7
D: .
size: .
V: TRBV20-1
CDR3: CSASRQTTYEQYF
DNA: TGCAGTGCTAGCAGACAGACTACCTACGAGCAGTACTTC

J: TRBJ2-7
D: TRBD1
size: .
V: TRBV20-1
CDR3: CSASKIPPRQGWAYEQYF
DNA: TGCAGTGCTAGCAAAATTCCACCCCGACAGGGATGGGCCTACGAGCAGTACTTC

J: TRBJ1-4
D: .
size: .
V: TRBV2
CDR3: CASSEVINEKLFF
DNA: TGTGCCAGCAGTGAAGTTATAAATGAAAAACTGTTTTTT

J: TRBJ1-5
D: .
size: .
V: TRBV10-3
CDR3: CAISEWTNQPQHF
DNA: TGTGCCATCAGTGAATGGACCAATCAGCCCCAGCATTTT

J: TRBJ2-2
D: .
size: .
V: TRBV9
CDR3: CASSEWGGNTGELFF
DNA: TGTGCCAGCAGCGAGTGGGGGGGCAACACCGGGGAGCTGTTTTTT

J: TRBJ2-5
D: .
size: .
V: TRBV20-1
CDR3: CSASGGQTQYF
DNA: TGCAGTGCTAGTGGCGGGCAGACCCAGTACTTC

J: TRBJ2-3
D: TRBD2
size: .
V: TRBV7-2
CDR3: CASSPPQGGSTDTQYF
DNA: TGTGCCAGCAGCCCCCCCCAGGGAGGGAGCACAGATACGCAGTATTTT

J: TRBJ2-1
D: .
size: .
V: TRBV7-8
CDR3: CASSPRSKSYNEQFF
DNA: TGTGCCAGCAGCCCTCGTTCGAAGTCCTACAATGAGCAGTTCTTC

J: TRBJ1-2
D: .
size: .
V: TRBV20-1
CDR3: CSVPPGTSTNYDYTF
DNA: TGCAGTGTTCCTCCGGGGACATCTACTAACTATGACTACACCTTC